The rows below give T cell receptor beta chains drawn from one sample of a study of cytomegalovirus exposure and HLA in healthy donors. Profiling relied on immunoSEQ multiplex PCR, and the TCRdb table lists in-frame clones only, not all of them. This table has around 170,000 clones, under 80% appearing once. The sequenced sample was PBMCs. The receptor source for this set is a woman in her thirties in good health and CMV-seropositive. Each CDR3 is given with its conserved first and last residue. The D gene is left open where the match is weak. Clone sizes are given selectively: once, few, many, or a class where the clone is expanded.

V gene	J gene	D gene	clone size	CDR3 DNA	CDR3 protein
TRBV7-9	TRBJ2-2	TRBD2	NA	TGTTCCAGCAGCACTAGCGGCAGGGTTAACACCGGGGAGCTGTTTTTT	CSSSTSGRVNTGELFF
TRBV7-9	TRBJ2-1	TRBD2	NA	TGTGCCAGCAGCTTAGCGCGGGGGGCATTAAATGAGCAGTTCTTC	CASSLARGALNEQFF
TRBV7-9	TRBJ1-3	NA	NA	TGTTCCAGCAGCTCCCCCCGGGGGGCCTCAAGCACCATATATTTT	CSSSSPRGASSTIYF
TRBV29-1	TRBJ2-3	TRBD2	NA	TGCAGCGCTACCCCCGGCGGGGGGTCAGATACGCAGTATTTT	CSATPGGGSDTQYF
TRBV19	TRBJ1-1	TRBD1	few	TGTGCCAGTACCATCGTACGGGCCAGGGGGGTGAACACTGAAGCTTTCTTT	CASTIVRARGVNTEAFF
TRBV7-9	TRBJ2-3	TRBD2	NA	TGTGCCAGCAGCTCCTGGGATGCAGGGAGGGGAGATACGCAGTATTTT	CASSSWDAGRGDTQYF
TRBV7-2	TRBJ1-4	NA	NA	TGTGCCAGCAGTCGCGGGGACCTTGAAAAACTGTTTTTT	CASSRGDLEKLFF
TRBV7-8	TRBJ2-6	NA	NA	TGTGCCAGCAATAGGAGGGCCTCTGGGGCCAACGTCCTGACTTTC	CASNRRASGANVLTF
TRBV18	TRBJ1-2	NA	NA	TGTGCCAGCTCACCAAGTTCTAGGTTAGATGGCTACACCTTC	CASSPSSRLDGYTF
TRBV6-5	TRBJ1-1	NA	NA	TGTGCCAGCAGTTACTCGAGTTTCGTGTCCAACACTGAAGCTTTCTTT	CASSYSSFVSNTEAFF
TRBV5-1	TRBJ1-4	TRBD1	NA	TGCGCCAGCAGCTTGGCGGACAGGGGACGGGCAACTAATGAAAAACTGTTTTTT	CASSLADRGRATNEKLFF
TRBV10-3	TRBJ1-2	NA	NA	TGTGCCATCAGTCTAACAAGGACAGACCTAGGGGTCTATGGCTACACCTTC	CAISLTRTDLGVYGYTF
TRBV5-1	TRBJ2-5	TRBD2	NA	TGCGCCAGCAGCTTGGTCGGGGGGGCAGAGACCCAGTACTTC	CASSLVGGAETQYF
TRBV10-3	TRBJ2-7	TRBD1	NA	TGTGCCATCAGGAGGGCATACGGGGACAGGGCCTACGAGCAGTACTTC	CAIRRAYGDRAYEQYF
TRBV6-6	TRBJ2-5	NA	NA	TGTGCCAGCAGTCCAGGGCGACAAGAGACCCAGTACTTC	CASSPGRQETQYF
TRBV7-2	TRBJ1-5	NA	few	TGTGCCAGCAGCCTGCAGGGGCCTCGGGGCAATCAGCCCCAGCATTTT	CASSLQGPRGNQPQHF
TRBV5-1	TRBJ2-1	TRBD2	NA	TGCGCCAGCAGCTTGGTCCTAGCGGGGGGCAGGAATGAGCAGTTCTTC	CASSLVLAGGRNEQFF
TRBV27	TRBJ2-3	TRBD1	NA	TGTGCCAGCAGTTTATCGCGAGCAGGGGGCGCAACAGATACGCAGTATTTT	CASSLSRAGGATDTQYF
TRBV7-9	TRBJ2-2	TRBD2	NA	TGTGCCAGCAGGCCCGGGACTACCAACACCGGGGAGCTGTTTTTT	CASRPGTTNTGELFF
TRBV5-5	TRBJ2-7	TRBD2	NA	TGTGCCAGCAGCTTGCCGACTAGCGGGGCTTTATACTACGAGCAGTACTTC	CASSLPTSGALYYEQYF
TRBV6-5	TRBJ1-2	NA	NA	TGTGCCAGCAGTATGCGAGGTGGAGGCTACACCTTC	CASSMRGGGYTF
TRBV4-3	TRBJ2-1	NA	NA	TGCGCCAGCAGCCAAGATCCAGGCCCAGTGTCCTACAATGAGCAGTTCTTC	CASSQDPGPVSYNEQFF
TRBV2	TRBJ2-7	NA	NA	TGTGCCAGCAGATCCGACAGGCCCCCCTACGAGCAGTACTTC	CASRSDRPPYEQYF
TRBV6-5	TRBJ2-7	NA	NA	TGTGCCAGCAGTTACTCGACAGGCTACGAGCAGTACTTC	CASSYSTGYEQYF
TRBV19	TRBJ1-6	NA	NA	TGTGCCAGTAGTGGACAGAGGTCACCCCTCCACTTT	CASSGQRSPLHF
TRBV9	TRBJ1-2	NA	NA	TGTGCCAGCAGCGTAGCTACAGGGAGTAACTATGGCTACACCTTC	CASSVATGSNYGYTF
TRBV5-3	TRBJ2-5	NA	once	TGTGCCAGAAGCCGCAGACAGCTCGGGGAGACCCAGTACTTC	CARSRRQLGETQYF
TRBV5-6	TRBJ2-5	TRBD2	NA	TGTGCCAGCAGCTTGGCCAGAAGCGGGGGGCGGGAGACCCAGTACTTC	CASSLARSGGRETQYF
TRBV5-1	TRBJ2-5	TRBD2	NA	TGCGCCAGCAGTCCTAGCGGGGGGGATTTGGAGACCCAGTACTTC	CASSPSGGDLETQYF
TRBV7-2	TRBJ2-5	NA	NA	TGTGCCAGCAGCTTAGCGGGGGGAGAGACCCAGTACTTC	CASSLAGGETQYF
TRBV10-2	TRBJ2-7	NA	once	TGCGCCAGCAGTGAGTCCTTGGTCCCCACAGTCTTC	CASSESLVPTVF
TRBV2	TRBJ2-3	NA	once	TGTGCCAGCTCCGCCGGGGGTACCAGCACAGATACGCAGTATTTT	CASSAGGTSTDTQYF
TRBV11-2	TRBJ2-7	NA	NA	TGTGCCAGCAGCCCCTTGACAGGCTACTACGAGCAGTACTTC	CASSPLTGYYEQYF
TRBV5-1	TRBJ2-7	TRBD1	NA	TGCGCCAGCAGGGGCGGGACAGGCCGTCGCGAGCAGTACTTC	CASRGGTGRREQYF